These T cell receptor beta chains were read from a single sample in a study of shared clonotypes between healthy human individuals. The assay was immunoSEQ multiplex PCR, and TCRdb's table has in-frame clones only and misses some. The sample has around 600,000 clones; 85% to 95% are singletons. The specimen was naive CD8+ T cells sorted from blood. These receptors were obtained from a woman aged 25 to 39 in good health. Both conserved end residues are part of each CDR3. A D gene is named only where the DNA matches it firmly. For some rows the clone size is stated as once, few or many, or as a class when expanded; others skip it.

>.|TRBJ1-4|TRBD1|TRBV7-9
CAIPLRGQGVEKLFF
TGTGCCATCCCCCTTAGGGGGCAGGGGGTTGAAAAACTGTTTTTT
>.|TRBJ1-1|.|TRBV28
CASNRGQMNTEAFF
TGTGCCAGCAACCGTGGACAGATGAACACTGAAGCTTTCTTT
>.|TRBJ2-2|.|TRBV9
CASSGDYHNGELFF
TGTGCCAGCAGCGGAGACTACCACAACGGGGAGCTGTTTTTT
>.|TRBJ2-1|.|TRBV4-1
CASSQGIRTEQFF
TGCGCCAGCAGCCAAGGAATCAGAACCGAGCAGTTCTTC
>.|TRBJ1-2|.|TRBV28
CASSFVGTNYGYTF
TGTGCCAGCAGTTTTGTCGGGACAAACTATGGCTACACCTTC
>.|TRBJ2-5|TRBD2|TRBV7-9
CASSLRREAGETQYF
TGTGCCAGCAGCTTAAGGCGGGAGGCTGGGGAGACCCAGTACTTC
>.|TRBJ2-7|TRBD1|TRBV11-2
CASSLTGGTYEQYF
TGTGCCAGCAGCTTGACAGGGGGGACCTACGAGCAGTACTTC
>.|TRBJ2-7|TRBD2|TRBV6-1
CASSESSGRGRIYEQYF
TGTGCCAGCAGCGAAAGCTCTGGGCGCGGGAGAATTTACGAGCAGTACTTC
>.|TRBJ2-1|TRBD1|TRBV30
CAWSGQRDSYNEQFF
TGTGCCTGGAGCGGGCAGAGGGACAGCTACAATGAGCAGTTCTTC
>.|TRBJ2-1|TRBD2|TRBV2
CASSLAGTPDEQFF
TGTGCCAGCAGTCTAGCGGGAACCCCCGATGAGCAGTTCTTC
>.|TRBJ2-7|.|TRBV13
CASSPQGLGLRNEQYF
TGTGCCAGCAGCCCCCAGGGGTTGGGGTTGAGAAACGAGCAGTACTTC
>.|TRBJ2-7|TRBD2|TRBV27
CASSPLAGGLSYEQYF
TGTGCCAGCAGTCCCCTAGCGGGAGGCCTCTCCTACGAGCAGTACTTC
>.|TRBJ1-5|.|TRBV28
CATLVYSNQPQHF
TGTGCCACACTAGTCTATAGCAATCAGCCCCAGCATTTT
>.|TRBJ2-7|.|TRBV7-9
CASSFRQGLLYEQYF
TGTGCCAGCAGCTTCCGACAGGGACTTCTCTACGAGCAGTACTTC
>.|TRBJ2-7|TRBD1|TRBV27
CASSTGTGFEQYF
TGTGCCAGCAGCACCGGGACAGGGTTCGAGCAGTACTTC
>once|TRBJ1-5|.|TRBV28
CASSPLDRDTQPQHF
TGTGCCAGCAGCCCCCTCGACCGGGACACTCAGCCCCAGCATTTT
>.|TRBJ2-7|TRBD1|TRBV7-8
CASSKLNPVGQPGYEQYF
TGTGCCAGCAGCAAATTAAACCCAGTGGGACAGCCCGGCTACGAGCAGTACTTC
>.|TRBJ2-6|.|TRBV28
CASSLLQSGANVLTF
TGTGCCAGCAGCCTCCTACAGTCTGGGGCCAACGTCCTGACTTTC
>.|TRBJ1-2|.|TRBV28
CASSPGEGYTF
TGTGCCAGCAGCCCCGGGGAAGGCTACACCTTC
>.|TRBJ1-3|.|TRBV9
CASSVANGFGTIYF
TGTGCCAGCAGCGTGGCGAACGGTTTCGGCACCATATATTTT
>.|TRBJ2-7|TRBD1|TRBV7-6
CASSLTGAYEQYF
TGTGCCAGCAGCTTAACAGGGGCCTACGAGCAGTACTTC
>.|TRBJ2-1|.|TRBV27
CASSGYSYNEQFF
TGTGCCAGCAGTGGCTACTCCTACAATGAGCAGTTCTTC
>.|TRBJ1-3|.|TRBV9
CASSLDEGNTIYF
TGTGCCAGCAGTCTAGACGAGGGAAACACCATATATTTT
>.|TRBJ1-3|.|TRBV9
CASSVDPDTIYF
TGTGCCAGCAGCGTAGATCCTGACACCATATATTTT
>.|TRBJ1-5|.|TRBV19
CASMEGGSNQPQHF
TGTGCCAGTATGGAGGGCGGTAGCAATCAGCCCCAGCATTTT
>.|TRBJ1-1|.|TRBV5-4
CASSFRGGSTEAFF
TGTGCCAGCAGCTTTCGAGGTGGAAGCACTGAAGCTTTCTTT
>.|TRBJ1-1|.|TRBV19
CASSIDRANTEAFF
TGTGCCAGTAGTATCGACAGAGCGAACACTGAAGCTTTCTTT
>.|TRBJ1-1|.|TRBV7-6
CASSLATGLNTEAFF
TGTGCCAGCAGCTTAGCGACAGGACTTAACACTGAAGCTTTCTTT
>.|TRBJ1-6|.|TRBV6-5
CASSYKQEFSPLHF
TGTGCCAGCAGTTACAAACAGGAATTTTCACCCCTCCACTTT
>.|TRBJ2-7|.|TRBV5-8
CASSQDGPGYEQYF
TGTGCCAGCAGCCAAGATGGGCCCGGATACGAGCAGTACTTC
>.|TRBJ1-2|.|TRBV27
CASTNTGSHFGYTF
TGTGCCAGCACCAACACCGGGTCCCATTTTGGCTACACCTTC
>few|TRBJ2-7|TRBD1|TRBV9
CASSVGQGASYEQYF
TGTGCCAGCAGCGTAGGACAGGGAGCCTCCTACGAGCAGTACTTC